The clone carrying this TCR beta chain was found many times. Antigen: not known. The source of the sample is a study of T-cell reconstitution after alpha-beta-depleted transplantation in children. Points from the study as a whole: After transplant, high TCRbeta diversity at day 60 in some patients arose from surviving recipient T cells and thymic progenitors. About two months after transplant, alpha-beta T cells reportedly came from several hundred expanded graft clones. Newly generated T cells supplied most T-cell counts and diversity one year post-transplant.

Preparation of the TCRbeta library used unique molecular identifiers. MiXCR, applied by TCRdb to the PCR reads, yields one record per CDR3 protein. The sample consists of about 300,000 distinct CDR3 sequences, 10% of them appearing once. The germline gives CDR1 MDHEN, CDR2 SYDVKM. This CDR3 comprises 15 residues. After removal of 6 bases from V and 6 bases from J, the junction contained 14 bases not matched to a gene. The receptor comes from a boy under two years old with acute myeloid leukemia, due to receive a stem cell transplant. This sequence joins TRBV28 and TRBJ2-7; 7 nucleotides align to TRBD1. The sample consisted of PBMCs, taken before TCRalphabeta/CD19-depleted stem cell transplant. In DNA, the CDR3 is TGTGCCAGCAGCCTTCGACAGGGTGGGTTCGTCGAGCAGTACTTC. It codes for CASSLRQGGFVEQYF. The variable domain in full, with the rest retrieved from reference TRBV28 and TRBJ2-7, is DVKVTQSSRYLVKRTGEKVFLECVQDMDHENMFWYRQDPGLGLRLIYFSYDVKMKEKGDIPEGYSVSREKKERFSLILESASTNQTSMYLCASSLRQGGFVEQYFGPGTRLTVT.